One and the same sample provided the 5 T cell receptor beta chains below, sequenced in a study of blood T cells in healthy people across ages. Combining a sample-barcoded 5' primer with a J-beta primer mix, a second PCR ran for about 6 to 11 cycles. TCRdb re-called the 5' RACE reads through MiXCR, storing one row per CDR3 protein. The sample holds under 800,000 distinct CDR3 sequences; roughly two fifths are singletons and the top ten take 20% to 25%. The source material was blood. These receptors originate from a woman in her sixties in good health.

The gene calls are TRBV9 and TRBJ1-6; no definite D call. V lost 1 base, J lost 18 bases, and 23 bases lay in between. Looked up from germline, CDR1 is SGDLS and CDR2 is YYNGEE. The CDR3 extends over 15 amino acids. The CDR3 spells CASSVWGNDNSHPHF. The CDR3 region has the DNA TGTGCCAGCAGCGTATGGGGAAATGATAATTCACACCCCCACTTT. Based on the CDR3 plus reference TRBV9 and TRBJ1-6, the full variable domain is DSGVTQTPKHLITATGQRVTLRCSPRSGDLSVYWYQQSLDQGLQFLIQYYNGEERAKGNILERFSAQQFPDLHSELNLSSLELGDSALYFCASSVWGNDNSHPHFGNGTRLTVT.

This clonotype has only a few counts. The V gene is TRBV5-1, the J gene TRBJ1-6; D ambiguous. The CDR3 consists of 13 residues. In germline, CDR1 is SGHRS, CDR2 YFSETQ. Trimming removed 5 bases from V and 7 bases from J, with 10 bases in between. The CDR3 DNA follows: TGCGCCAGCAGTTCTGAACAGAATTCACCCCTCCACTTT. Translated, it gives CASSSEQNSPLHF.

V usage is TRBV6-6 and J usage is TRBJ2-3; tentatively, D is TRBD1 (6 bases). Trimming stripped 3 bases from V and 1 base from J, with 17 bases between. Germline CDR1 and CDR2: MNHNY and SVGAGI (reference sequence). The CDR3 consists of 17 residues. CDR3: CASSYQGRHRGTDTQYF. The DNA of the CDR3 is TGTGCCAGCAGTTATCAGGGGCGACACCGGGGCACAGATACGCAGTATTTT.

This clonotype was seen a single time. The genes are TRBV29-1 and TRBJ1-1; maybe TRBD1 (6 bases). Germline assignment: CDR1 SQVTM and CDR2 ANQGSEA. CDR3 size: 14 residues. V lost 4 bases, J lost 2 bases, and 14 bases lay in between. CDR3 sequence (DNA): TGCAGCGTTGTTAGCCAGGGGTTTAACACTGAAGCTTTCTTT. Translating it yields CSVVSQGFNTEAFF.

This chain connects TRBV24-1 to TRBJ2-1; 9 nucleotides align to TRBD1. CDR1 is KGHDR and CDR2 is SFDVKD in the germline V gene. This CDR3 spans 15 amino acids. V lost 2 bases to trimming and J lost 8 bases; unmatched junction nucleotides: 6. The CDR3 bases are TGTGCCACCAGTGATTCCGGGACAGGGATCTATGAGCAGTTCTTC. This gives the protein CATSDSGTGIYEQFF.